The next 21 T cell receptor beta chains were all read from a single sample in a study of T-cell reconstitution after alpha-beta-depleted transplantation in children. TCRbeta library construction was performed incorporating unique molecular identifiers. TCRdb re-called the PCR reads with MiXCR, one entry per CDR3 protein. This sample has 420,000 or so distinct CDR3 sequences, with about a tenth found just once. Sequences were derived from PBMCs from the stem cell graft donor, sampled from the stem cell graft. These receptors were obtained from a human donor who donated a stem cell graft to a child with acute myeloid leukemia.

This clonotype was counted a few times. The V gene is TRBV6-6, the J gene TRBJ2-7, with D possibly being TRBD2 (5 bases). Per the germline V gene, CDR1 is MNHNY and CDR2 is SVGAGI (reference sequence). V gave up 0 bases and J gave up 4 bases, with 7 bases separating them. This CDR3 is built from 13 residues. The CDR3 region has the DNA TGTGCCAGCAGTTACTCTGGGGAGTACGAGCAGTACGTC. This sequence encodes CASSYSGEYEQYV.

V is TRBV20-1 and J is TRBJ2-7; D perhaps matches TRBD2 (6 bases). The CDR3 has 16 amino acids. V was clipped by 0 bases and J by 2 bases, with 17 bases between them. Germline assignment: CDR1 DFQATT and CDR2 SNEGSKA (reference sequence). CDR3 DNA sequence: TGCAGTGCTAGAGATTTCAATAGCGGAGACCCCTACGAGCAGTACTTC. It encodes CSARDFNSGDPYEQYF.

This clonotype was observed a handful of times. The chain couples TRBV30 to TRBJ1-6; 10 bases line up with TRBD1. V shed 1 base and J 8 bases; nucleotides not matched to a gene: 2. Germline values: CDR1 GTSNPN, CDR2 SVGIG (reference sequence). CDR3 length equals 14 residues. CDR3 in DNA: TGTGCCTGGAGTGGGGACAGGGGCGATTCACCCCTCCACTTT. This codes for CAWSGDRGDSPLHF. Using reference TRBV30 and TRBJ1-6 for the parts outside the CDR3, the full variable domain is SQTIHQWPATLVQPVGSPLSLECTVEGTSNPNLYWYRQAAGRGLQLLFYSVGIGQISSEVPQNLSASRPQDRQFILSSKKLLLSDSGFYLCAWSGDRGDSPLHFGNGTRLTVT.

Only a few counts were recorded for this clonotype. The rearrangement uses TRBV9 and TRBJ2-5; 11 bases map to TRBD2. This CDR3 contains 15 residues. The ends lost 4 bases at V and 3 bases at J; junction bases unmatched: 5. Germline-derived CDR1 and CDR2 are SGDLS and YYNGEE. DNA for the CDR3: TGTGCCAGCAGCACCCAGGGACTAGCGGAAGAGACCCAGTACTTC. This sequence encodes CASSTQGLAEETQYF.

This clonotype turned up a few times. The chain's CDR3 is CASGVGYEQYF. DNA for the CDR3: TGTGCCAGCGGGGTTGGCTACGAGCAGTACTTC. The V gene is TRBV7-2, the J gene TRBJ2-7; D gene uncertain. V lost 8 bases to trimming and J lost 3 bases, with 8 bases between them. CDR3 size: 11 residues. Germline CDR1 and CDR2: SGHTA and FQGNSA.

This clonotype was counted ten times or more. This chain links TRBV12-3 or TRBV12-4 with TRBJ1-1; possibly TRBD1 for D (6 bases). The CDR3 runs 15 residues. V dropped 6 bases and J dropped 0 bases, with 14 bases sitting between them. DNA for the CDR3: TGTGCCAGCAGCCCACAGGGCACGATGAACACTGAAGCTTTCTTT. It translates to CASSPQGTMNTEAFF.

This sequence joins TRBV27 and TRBJ2-7; no firm D call. Germline V gene data show CDR1 as MNHEY and CDR2 as SMNVEV (reference sequence). The CDR3 totals 13 residues. Trimming removed 5 bases from V and 3 bases from J, with 11 bases in between. The CDR3 sequence: CASSAAGRYEQYV. The CDR3 region has the DNA TGTGCCAGCAGTGCAGCAGGCCGCTACGAGCAGTACGTC.

This clonotype was seen many times. This chain joins TRBV5-5 and TRBJ1-2; 7 bases map to TRBD1. CDR1 and CDR2 from the germline V gene are SGHKS and YYEKEE (reference sequence). This CDR3 is built from 13 residues. J was trimmed by 8 bases and V by 7 bases; bases with no gene match: 11. The CDR3: CASQQTGSWGYTF. As DNA, the CDR3 is TGTGCCAGCCAGCAGACAGGGTCGTGGGGCTACACCTTC.

This chain connects TRBV4-2 to TRBJ2-4; D remains ambiguous. Germline V gene data show CDR1 as LGHNA and CDR2 as YNFKEQ. The CDR3 consists of 14 residues. Trimming took off 2 bases at V and 3 bases at J, with 8 bases between the two ends. CDR3 loop: CASSQPLNKNIQYF. The CDR3 DNA follows: TGTGCCAGCAGCCAACCCTTGAACAAAAACATTCAGTACTTC.

This clonotype was counted a few times. V usage is TRBV21-1 and J usage is TRBJ1-1. TRBV21-1 is assigned pseudogene status. The CDR3 is made up of 15 amino acids. CDR3 nucleotide sequence: TGTGCCAGCAGCATCAAAGCGCGGGGGGTCACTGAAGCTTTCTTT. Translated: CASSIKARGVTEAFF.

This clonotype showed up just a few times. The CDR3 DNA reads as TGTGCCAGCAGCTTAGGGGGAGTGTCCTACGAGCAGTACTTC. Translation gives CASSLGGVSYEQYF. V usage is TRBV7-8 and J usage is TRBJ2-7, with D perhaps TRBD2 (5 bases). The ends were cut back, 1 base at V and 1 base at J, with 8 bases in the middle. The germline CDR1 and CDR2 sequences are SGHVS and FQNEAQ. This CDR3 contains 14 residues.

This chain connects TRBV5-1 to TRBJ2-3; TRBD1 agrees at 9 bases. CDR1 is SGHRS and CDR2 is YFSETQ in the germline V gene. J was trimmed by 7 bases and V by 0 bases; bases with no gene match: 3. The CDR3 totals 14 residues. The CDR3 spells CASSLGDRVNTQYF. CDR3 nucleotide sequence: TGCGCCAGCAGCTTGGGGGACAGGGTAAATACGCAGTATTTT.

A note on this clonotype: Just one base apart from a much larger clone, this may be a read error. V gene TRBV7-8 combines with J gene TRBJ1-5, with 9 bases lining up with TRBD1. Germline V lookup: CDR1 SGHVS, CDR2 FQNEAQ. This CDR3 comprises 15 residues. The CDR3 coding sequence is TGTCCCAGCAGCCCCGACAGGGGGGACAATCAGCCCCAGCATTTT. Its protein product is CPSSPDRGDNQPQHF.

V gene TRBV4-3 combines with J gene TRBJ2-2, with 12 bases identical to TRBD2. The CDR3 consists of 19 residues. The V gene end was trimmed by 0 bases and the J gene end by 5 bases; junction bases not matched to a gene: 10. Germline assignment: CDR1 LGHNA and CDR2 YSLEER. CDR3 in amino acids: CASSQDWGFGLAGTGELFF. CDR3 DNA sequence: TGCGCCAGCAGCCAAGATTGGGGGTTTGGACTAGCGGGGACCGGGGAGCTGTTTTTT.

The table lists this clonotype with a few counts. The genes are TRBV20-1 and TRBJ2-7, with 7 positions matching TRBD2. Trimming removed 5 bases from V and 2 bases from J; junction bases left unmatched: 3. The CDR3 consists of 12 residues. The V gene's germline CDR1 is DFQATT and CDR2 SNEGSKA (reference sequence). CDR3 sequence: CSAEAGAYEQYF. The CDR3 nucleotides read TGCAGTGCTGAGGCGGGGGCCTACGAGCAGTACTTC.

This clonotype was observed a few times. The V gene is TRBV6-1, the J gene TRBJ2-7, with 14 bases fitting TRBD2. V shed 7 bases, J shed 2 bases, and the junction held 7 bases outside the gene matches. This CDR3 region has 16 residues. Germline V CDR1 and CDR2: MNHNS, SASEGT. CDR3 DNA: TGTGCCAGCATCCTGGGACTAGCGGGAGAGGCCTACGAGCAGTACTTC. Translating gives CASILGLAGEAYEQYF.

This clonotype occurred many times. The chain links TRBV5-1 to TRBJ1-1, with D unclear. From germline, CDR1 is SGHRS and CDR2 YFSETQ. The CDR3 sequence is 14 residues long. V gave up 0 bases and J gave up 5 bases, with 11 bases separating them. CDR3 sequence (DNA): TGCGCCAGCAGCTTGGAACCGATCCGGACTGAAGCTTTCTTT. It yields the protein CASSLEPIRTEAFF.

There are a few counts of this clonotype. The chain uses TRBV12-3 or TRBV12-4 and TRBJ1-6; 9 positions match TRBD1. V was pared by 8 bases and J by 9 bases, with 5 bases of the junction left unmatched. The CDR3 length is 13 residues. Here the CDR3 reads CASQGQGGSPLHF. As DNA, the CDR3 is TGTGCCAGCCAGGGACAGGGTGGTTCACCCCTCCACTTT.

This clonotype was seen more than once but under ten times. The rearrangement uses TRBV29-1 and TRBJ2-7; 8 bases align to TRBD1. Germline V gene sequence: CDR1 SQVTM, CDR2 ANQGSEA. V lost 6 bases and J lost 4; bases outside the gene matches: 8. This CDR3 has 13 amino acids. This CDR3 reads CSVSGDRGYEQYF. Here the CDR3 DNA reads TGCAGCGTCTCCGGAGACAGGGGTTACGAGCAGTACTTC.

V and J are TRBV6-1 and TRBJ1-5; TRBD1 is a possible D gene (6 bases). The V and J ends lost 6 bases and 5 bases respectively, with 11 bases between them. Germline lookup yields CDR1 MNHNS and CDR2 SASEGT. This CDR3 is built from 13 residues. CDR3 amino acids: CASRRGQYQPQHF. In nucleotides, the CDR3 is TGTGCCAGCAGACGCGGACAGTATCAGCCCCAGCATTTT.

This clonotype was counted between two and nine times. The chain joins TRBV6-2 or TRBV6-3 to TRBJ1-2, with TRBD1 matching 10 bases. V lost 6 bases to trimming and J lost 0 bases; unmatched junction nucleotides: 13. The CDR3 is 18 residues long. The germline V gene has CDR1 MNHEY and CDR2 SVGEGT. For the CDR3, the DNA is TGTGCCAGCAGAGGACCCGCCGGGACAGGGGACTCTAACTATGGCTACACCTTC. The encoded protein is CASRGPAGTGDSNYGYTF.